The 13 T cell receptor beta chains reported below all come from one sample, sequenced in a study of T cell responses to AZD1222 COVID-19 vaccine. Profiled with immunoSEQ multiplex PCR; TCRdb holds only in-frame clones, not every one. The data show 95,000 or so clones, with approximately 91% seen just once and roughly 4% held by the top ten. The source material was peripheral blood, sampled on day 0 of AZD1222 vaccination. These receptors originate from an adult in good health.

The J gene is TRBJ1-2, the V gene TRBV19, with no clear D. In germline, CDR1 is LNHDA, CDR2 SQIVND (reference sequence). V was pared by 9 bases and J by 1 base, with 18 bases between. The CDR3 has 15 amino acids. CDR3 in DNA: TGTGCCAGCAACCCTGTGCAGACTTATAACTATGGCTACACCTTC. This codes for CASNPVQTYNYGYTF. Combining the CDR3 with reference TRBV19 and TRBJ1-2 gives the whole variable domain DGGITQSPKYLFRKEGQNVTLSCEQNLNHDAMYWYRQDPGQGLRLIYYSQIVNDFQKGDIAEGYSVSREKKESFPLTVTSAQKNPTAFYLCASNPVQTYNYGYTFGSGTRLTVV.

The chain links TRBV7-2 to TRBJ1-6; 7 nucleotides agree with TRBD1. The CDR3 has 15 residues. V shed 5 bases and J 5 bases; nucleotides not matched to a gene: 6. Germline V gene lookup returns CDR1 SGHTA and CDR2 FQGNSA. CDR3 sequence: CASSPPGTDNSPLHF. Here the CDR3 DNA reads TGTGCCAGCAGCCCTCCCGGGACAGATAATTCACCCCTCCACTTT.

The gene calls are TRBV4-1 and TRBJ1-1, with D possibly TRBD1 on 5 matching bases. Trimming shortened V by 5 bases and J by 4 bases, and 11 bases separated the two germline ends. CDR3 size: 13 residues. The germline V gene has CDR1 MGHRA and CDR2 YSYEKL. The DNA of the CDR3 is TGCGCCAGCAGCGGGACCGACCCCACTGAAGCTTTCTTT. Translation: CASSGTDPTEAFF.

This clone is medium-sized in the sample. This chain connects TRBV5-4 to TRBJ2-7, with 15 bases matching TRBD2. Trimming at V came to 5 bases and at J to 5 bases, leaving 5 bases not matched to a gene. The germline CDR1 and CDR2 sequences are SGHNT and YYREEE (reference sequence). The CDR3 runs 15 residues. This CDR3 reads CASRRGTSGGNEQYF. The CDR3 DNA is TGTGCCAGCAGGCGCGGGACTAGCGGGGGGAACGAGCAGTACTTC.

The chain has TRBV4-1 and TRBJ1-5; D call uncertain. The CDR3 contains 12 residues. Looked up from germline, CDR1 is MGHRA and CDR2 is YSYEKL. V was trimmed by 4 bases and J by 10 bases, leaving 11 bases between them. Here the CDR3 DNA reads TGCGCCAGCAGCCCCTATATTTTACCCCAGCATTTT. Translating gives CASSPYILPQHF.

V gene TRBV6-5 combines with J gene TRBJ2-3; 14 nucleotides align to TRBD2. J lost 6 bases, V lost 8 bases, and 4 bases had no gene match. The CDR3 length is 14 residues. Germline V gene data show CDR1 as MNHEY and CDR2 as SVGAGI. CDR3 sequence: CASRLAGGPDTQYF. In nucleotides, the CDR3 is TGTGCCAGCCGACTAGCGGGGGGGCCGGATACGCAGTATTTT.

The rearrangement joins TRBV7-3 to TRBJ2-2; D not certain. This CDR3 spans 12 amino acids. Germline V gene data show CDR1 as SGHTA and CDR2 as FQGTGA. V lost 10 bases and J lost 0, with 6 bases in between. CDR3 residues: CATSPNTGELFF. The CDR3 bases are TGTGCCACCTCCCCGAACACCGGGGAGCTGTTTTTT.

The rearrangement links TRBV7-3 to TRBJ2-3; 8 positions agree with TRBD2. Germline trimming cut 4 bases from V and 4 bases from J; bases unmatched to any gene: 7. The CDR3 extends over 15 amino acids. Germline loops: CDR1 SGHTA, CDR2 FQGTGA. This CDR3 is CASSSRSGGSDTQYF. CDR3 nucleotides: TGTGCCAGCAGCTCCAGGTCGGGGGGGTCAGATACGCAGTATTTT.

This rearrangement joins TRBV5-1 to TRBJ1-5; D unclear. Germline V lookup: CDR1 SGHRS, CDR2 YFSETQ. V lost 0 bases and J lost 5, with 6 bases in between. The CDR3 spans 13 residues. The CDR3 nucleotides are TGCGCCAGCAGCTTGGTTTCGGATCAGCCCCAGCATTTT. Translating it yields CASSLVSDQPQHF.

The rearrangement joins TRBV9 to TRBJ2-5, with D unclear. V gave up 4 bases and J gave up 5 bases, with 15 bases separating them. The V gene's germline CDR1 is SGDLS and CDR2 YYNGEE. This CDR3 is 14 amino acids long. The CDR3 reads CASSTTSMSETQYF. The CDR3 coding sequence is TGTGCCAGCAGCACGACATCAATGTCCGAGACCCAGTACTTC.

The chain links TRBV6-4 to TRBJ2-5, with D possibly being TRBD1 or TRBD2 (5 bases each). Germline CDR1 reads MRHNA; CDR2 reads SNTAGT. Trimming removed 4 bases at V and 7 bases at J, with 16 bases between. The CDR3 is made up of 14 amino acids. The chain's CDR3 is CASSAETGTGTQYF. In DNA, the CDR3 is TGTGCCAGCAGTGCTGAGACTGGGACGGGGACCCAGTACTTC.

The V gene is TRBV27, the J gene TRBJ1-3; TRBD1 matches 7 bases. The germline V gene has CDR1 MNHEY and CDR2 SMNVEV (reference sequence). J lost 11 bases, V lost 5 bases, and 6 bases had no gene match. The CDR3 spans 12 residues. The CDR3 loop reads CASSPLTGPIYF. In nucleotides, the CDR3 is TGTGCCAGCAGTCCTCTGACAGGGCCCATATATTTT.

J is TRBJ1-4 and V is TRBV5-1; 8 bases align to TRBD1. The CDR3 runs to 15 residues. J was trimmed by 8 bases and V by 2 bases; bases with no gene match: 8. CDR1 SGHRS and CDR2 YFSETQ come from the germline V gene. CDR3 sequence reads: CASSLSGTGGEKLFF. The CDR3 DNA reads as TGCGCCAGCAGCTTATCCGGGACAGGAGGCGAAAAACTGTTTTTT.